Included here is one T cell receptor beta chain sequence, with context. Its antigen has not been determined. No base quality information exists; no much larger clone differs at one position. The immunoSEQ Assay, a bias-controlled multiplex PCR, was used to amplify TCRbeta CDR3 regions from genomic DNA. The source study handled its data this way. The number of nucleated cells in each sample was estimated by amplification of reference gene primers within the assay. To quantify the absolute abundance of each unique TCRbeta CDR3 rearrangement, sequence reads were collapsed and filtered. For each sample, productive Simpson clonality was calculated as the square root of Simpson's diversity index over productive rearrangements. Sourced from immuneACCESS, this table was stored by TCRdb with only in-frame sequences that have V and J called. A share of the clones is absent; for the studies checked, an unresolved V gene accounts for under half, and the remainder has no known explanation. D and trimming come from the DNA, and the V and J calls and clone size come from that table. In this sample the table shows about 200,000 clones, 80% to 90% of which occur a single time. Roughly 8.4% of the sample rests with the top ten.

Sequences SGDLS (CDR1) and YYNGEE (CDR2) are obtained from the germline V gene. Measured from the cysteine to the phenylalanine, the CDR3 is 14 residues long. Left in the record is the CDR3 DNA by itself, 42 bases read in frame from the first base. The germline V and J ends show losses of 3 bases and 1 base respectively, and no gene match explains 2 bases of the junction. The sample belongs to a study of blood T cell repertoires in COVID-19 (dated by TCRdb to 2018 to 2021). For the wider study: Collaborator samples came from the United States, Italy and Spain and covered acute and convalescent phases of COVID-19. The prospective study material was composed of cDNA or gDNA derived from T cells, B-cell-depleted T cells, or PBMCs. Subjects who had been exposed to COVID-19, were actively infected with it, or had recovered from it provided the deeply sampled blood TCRbeta repertoires that made up the dataset. A freely available public database, intended as a resource for researchers studying the immune response to SARS-CoV-2, is where the repertoires were released. The samples were drawn from the first 160 participants of the ongoing ImmuneRACE study and from over a thousand subjects provided by 6 global collaborators. The sample metadata nearly always contained a de-identified subject ID, COVID-19 status, age in years and sex. HLA class I and class II types, where available, came from metadata supplied by the sample provider rather than from assay-based typing.

In the prospective study, participants were roughly 18 to 89 years old, resided in about two dozen geographic areas of the United States, and were enrolled through a virtual design. In the prospective study, cohorts were assigned on the basis of participant-reported clinical history obtained from a screening survey and a study questionnaire. ImmuneRACE Cohort 3 recovered participants were defined by two consecutive negative NP/OP PCR tests, healthcare professional clearance, or symptom resolution. In the prospective study, whole blood, serum and a nasopharyngeal or oropharyngeal swab were collected from each participant by mobile phlebotomists. Additional blood draws and questionnaires over an approximately 2-month period could optionally be provided by prospective study participants. Blood samples from the prospective study were shipped frozen or at room temperature prior to DNA extraction. The paper's findings and limits, for the study overall: How much clinical and demographic metadata was included differed by source and by participant, and the metadata was provided uncurated.

Source material: PBMCs or T cells enriched from blood (not recorded which). This receptor chain uses TRBV9 and TRBJ1-1; 8 nucleotides in the junction match TRBD1. This receptor was obtained from a woman aged 18-29 years who had recovered from COVID-19. The nucleotide sequence reads as follows: TGTGCCAGCAGCGGTGACAGGGGGAACACTGAAGCTTTCTTT. Translated, this gives CASSGDRGNTEAFF.